The 32 T cell receptor beta chains below come from one sample, sequenced in a study of blood T cell repertoires in COVID-19. Measured with immunoSEQ multiplex PCR; TCRdb has only the in-frame clones, and not every one. The repertoire holds 200,000 to 300,000 clones, with approximately 86% as singletons. Sequencing was performed on peripheral blood. These receptors originate from a human donor in a cohort sampled during active COVID-19.

This clone was recorded once. The chain has TRBV5-4 and TRBJ1-4, with 8 bases matching TRBD1. The CDR3 has 14 amino acids. Germline V gene sequence: CDR1 SGHNT, CDR2 YYREEE (reference sequence). The trim removed 3 bases at V and 6 bases at J, leaving 4 bases unmatched. The CDR3 coding sequence is TGTGCCAGCAGCTCAGGGGGCTCGGATGAAAAACTGTTTTTT. Encoded protein: CASSSGGSDEKLFF.

The chain combines TRBV9 with TRBJ2-3, with 10 bases that match TRBD2. Germline V gives CDR1 SGDLS, CDR2 YYNGEE. The length of the CDR3 is 16 residues. The V segment lost 4 bases and the J segment 1 base; nucleotides outside the gene matches: 6. CDR3 DNA: TGTGCCAGCAGCCTATCCGGGACTAGCGGCACAGATACGCAGTATTTT. Translating it yields CASSLSGTSGTDTQYF.

The chain combines TRBV24-1 with TRBJ2-7; perhaps TRBD1 as D (6 bases). V lost 2 bases, J lost 2 bases, and 15 bases lay in between. The CDR3 has 16 residues. Germline V gene sequence: CDR1 KGHDR, CDR2 SFDVKD. CDR3 in amino acids: CATSDSGGGRAYEQYF. CDR3 bases: TGTGCCACCAGTGATTCCGGTGGGGGCCGCGCCTACGAGCAGTACTTC.

This clone was recorded many times. The same CDR3 is also encoded by other DNA sequences in this sample. The chain couples TRBV3-1 (or the pseudogene TRBV3-2) to TRBJ2-7; D gene ambiguous. This CDR3 is 12 amino acids long. V lost 2 bases to trimming and J lost 5 bases, with 7 bases between them. Per germline, CDR1 LGHDT and CDR2 YNNKEL (reference sequence). The CDR3 DNA reads as TGTGCCAGCAGCCAATCCCCGGACGAGCAGTACTTC. Translated: CASSQSPDEQYF.

V usage is TRBV19 and J usage is TRBJ1-5, with 7 bases fitting TRBD1. The J segment lost 3 bases and the V segment lost 4 bases, leaving 6 bases of the junction unmatched. The CDR3 extends over 15 amino acids. The V gene's germline CDR1 is LNHDA and CDR2 SQIVND (reference sequence). The CDR3 nucleotides read TGTGCCAGTAGTAACCGGGACAGTCCCAATCAGCCCCAGCATTTT. Its translation is CASSNRDSPNQPQHF.

V gene TRBV7-3 combines with J gene TRBJ2-6; D call uncertain. This CDR3 has 13 residues. The germline V and J ends were trimmed by 7 bases and 4 bases, with 8 bases remaining between them. Germline V CDR1 and CDR2: SGHTA, FQGTGA. The CDR3 coding sequence is TGTGCCAGCAAATCGTCCGGGGCCAACGTCCTGACTTTC. The encoded protein is CASKSSGANVLTF.

The CDR3 spells CASSPRGGGVQETQYF. The CDR3 nucleotides are TGTGCCAGTAGTCCTAGAGGCGGGGGGGTACAAGAGACCCAGTACTTC. The chain uses TRBV19 and TRBJ2-5, with TRBD2 matching over 9 bases. Germline values: CDR1 LNHDA, CDR2 SQIVND (reference sequence). The CDR3 runs 16 residues. J was trimmed by 2 bases and V by 5 bases; bases with no gene match: 9.

CDR3 in DNA: TGCGCCAGCAGGACCGGGCCTCAGGGGACTGAAGCTTTCTTT. Residues: CASRTGPQGTEAFF. This chain connects TRBV10-2 to TRBJ1-1; weak D call: TRBD1 (6 bases). V was clipped by 6 bases and J by 5 bases, with 16 bases between them. The CDR3 extends over 14 amino acids. Germline V gives CDR1 WSHSY, CDR2 SAAADI.

The gene calls are TRBV3-1 (or the pseudogene TRBV3-2) and TRBJ2-1, with D unresolved. The CDR3 length is 12 residues. Trimming removed 1 base at V and 5 bases at J, with 3 bases between. CDR1 is LGHDT, CDR2 YNNKEL, per germline (reference sequence). CDR3 in DNA: TGTGCCAGCAGCCAAGTCAACAATGAGCAGTTCTTC. Translating it yields CASSQVNNEQFF.

This clone turned up a few times. The chain uses TRBV7-3 and TRBJ2-1; maybe TRBD2 (6 bases). Germline CDR1 and CDR2: SGHTA and FQGTGA. The length of the CDR3 is 16 residues. V was trimmed by 1 base and J by 0 bases, leaving 10 bases between them. The CDR3 sequence is CASSLNSGGSYNEQFF. The CDR3, as DNA: TGTGCCAGCAGCTTAAATTCCGGGGGCTCCTACAATGAGCAGTTCTTC.

The rearrangement joins TRBV6-6 to TRBJ1-2; 10 bases agree with TRBD1. The CDR3 extends over 15 amino acids. Trimming cost V 8 bases and J 4 bases; bases outside gene matches: 10. Germline V gene sequence: CDR1 MNHNY, CDR2 SVGAGI (reference sequence). In nucleotides, the CDR3 is TGTGCCAGCTCCAGCCCGGGACAGGGGACCTATGGCTACACCTTC. Protein sequence: CASSSPGQGTYGYTF.

The V and J genes are TRBV6-2 or TRBV6-3 and TRBJ1-1, with 9 bases fitting TRBD1. The V gene end was trimmed by 2 bases and the J gene end by 4 bases; junction bases not matched to a gene: 8. Germline-derived CDR1 and CDR2 are MNHEY and SVGEGT. The CDR3 has 16 residues. The CDR3 loop is CASSYPATGGGTEAFF. CDR3 coding DNA: TGTGCCAGCAGTTACCCAGCTACAGGGGGCGGCACTGAAGCTTTCTTT.

The rearrangement uses TRBV5-1 and TRBJ2-2; D is unresolved. Between the trimmed V and J ends, which lost 2 bases and 1 base, there was a span of 9 bases. Germline CDR1 reads SGHRS; CDR2 reads YFSETQ. The CDR3 contains 15 residues. The CDR3 region is CASSFSVGNTGELFF. CDR3 DNA sequence: TGCGCCAGCAGCTTCTCGGTTGGGAACACCGGGGAGCTGTTTTTT.

This rearrangement joins TRBV10-2 to TRBJ2-7; 10 nucleotides match TRBD2. CDR1 and CDR2 from the germline V gene are WSHSY and SAAADI. The CDR3 runs to 15 residues. Trimming removed 3 bases from V and 1 base from J; junction bases left unmatched: 3. Written as DNA, the CDR3 is TGCGCCAGCAGTGACCCTAGCGGGAGATCCTACGAGCAGTACTTC. Residues: CASSDPSGRSYEQYF.

J is TRBJ2-7 and V is TRBV13; D is uncertain. Germline CDR1 PRHDT, CDR2 FYEKMQ (reference sequence). Trimming stripped 5 bases from V and 3 bases from J, with 5 bases between. This CDR3 has 11 residues. CDR3 sequence reads: CASSLNYEQYF. CDR3 in DNA: TGTGCCAGCAGCCTAAACTACGAGCAGTACTTC.

This clone was seen only a few times. This chain connects TRBV2 to TRBJ2-3; no definite D call. Germline V CDR1 and CDR2: SNHLY, FYNNEI. With 1 base removed from V and 6 bases from J, the gap between germline ends came to 8 bases. There are 13 residues in the CDR3. The CDR3 DNA follows: TGTGCCAGCAGTGAAGACTCGTCCGATACGCAGTATTTT. Protein: CASSEDSSDTQYF.

The chain combines TRBV11-2 with TRBJ2-1, with 14 nucleotides matching TRBD2. Germline CDR1 SGHAT, CDR2 FQNNGV. The CDR3 spans 18 residues. Trimming at V came to 4 bases and at J to 8 bases, leaving 13 bases not matched to a gene. The CDR3 reads CASSSPRTSGRTRYEQFF. In DNA form, the CDR3 reads TGTGCCAGCAGCTCGCCACGGACTAGCGGGAGGACACGCTATGAGCAGTTCTTC.

This clone has only a few counts. V and J are TRBV10-3 and TRBJ1-1, with 8 bases identical to TRBD1. The CDR3 is made up of 14 amino acids. Losses at the gene ends were 5 bases for V and 3 bases for J; bases not matched to a gene: 5. In germline, CDR1 is ENHRY, CDR2 SYGVKD. CDR3 nucleotides: TGTGCCATCAGTTACAGGGGGGGAGACACTGAAGCTTTCTTT. Amino acids: CAISYRGGDTEAFF.

V is TRBV12-5 and J is TRBJ1-3; the D is unclear. Per the germline V gene, CDR1 is LGHNT and CDR2 is FRNRAP. The V gene lost 5 bases and the J gene lost 6 bases, with 17 bases spanning the gap. The CDR3 covers 15 residues. The chain's CDR3 is CASGPVRSAANTIYF. The CDR3 nucleotides read TGTGCTAGTGGTCCGGTTCGGTCAGCGGCAAACACCATATATTTT. Full variable domain (remainder filled in from reference TRBV12-5 and TRBJ1-3): DARVTQTPRHKVTEMGQEVTMRCQPILGHNTVFWYRQTMMQGLELLAYFRNRAPLDDSGMPKDRFSAEMPDATLATLKIQPSEPRDSAVYFCASGPVRSAANTIYFGEGSWLTVV.

The chain couples TRBV30 to TRBJ1-5; the D is unclear. The CDR3 runs 13 residues. Germline loops: CDR1 GTSNPN, CDR2 SVGIG (reference sequence). The V and J ends lost 0 bases and 5 bases respectively, with 8 bases between them. The CDR3 coding sequence is TGTGCCTGGAGTGTACGGGGATATCAGCCCCAGCATTTT. This codes for CAWSVRGYQPQHF.

The rearrangement uses TRBV10-2 and TRBJ1-5; D not certain. The CDR3 contains 18 residues. V was shortened by 3 bases and J by 3 bases, with 21 bases between the two germline ends. Germline V CDR1 and CDR2: WSHSY, SAAADI. Written as DNA, the CDR3 is TGCGCCAGCAGTGAAGGTTTTTACGGAGGCAGATACAATCAGCCCCAGCATTTT. It encodes CASSEGFYGGRYNQPQHF.

The chain carries TRBV10-3 and TRBJ2-2, with TRBD1 matching over 8 bases. The CDR3 is 13 amino acids. Germline trimming cut 10 bases from V and 1 base from J; bases unmatched to any gene: 2. Germline V gene sequence: CDR1 ENHRY, CDR2 SYGVKD. CDR3: CATGTGNTGELFF. DNA for the CDR3: TGTGCCACGGGGACAGGGAACACCGGGGAGCTGTTTTTT.

V is TRBV28 and J is TRBJ2-7, with D hard to call. The CDR3 sequence is 12 residues long. The V gene lost 6 bases and the J gene lost 4 bases, with 10 bases spanning the gap. CDR1 is MDHEN and CDR2 is SYDVKM in the germline V gene. The CDR3 here is CASRKDKYEQYF. CDR3 sequence (DNA): TGTGCCAGCAGGAAAGACAAGTACGAGCAGTACTTC. Complete variable domain (other parts from reference TRBV28 and TRBJ2-7): DVKVTQSSRYLVKRTGEKVFLECVQDMDHENMFWYRQDPGLGLRLIYFSYDVKMKEKGDIPEGYSVSREKKERFSLILESASTNQTSMYLCASRKDKYEQYFGPGTRLTVT.

V usage is TRBV5-6 and J usage is TRBJ2-1; 8 nucleotides match TRBD1. The germline gives CDR1 SGHDT, CDR2 YYEEEE. The CDR3 loop spans 13 amino acids. V shed 4 bases and J 7 bases; nucleotides not matched to a gene: 4. The CDR3 DNA follows: TGTGCCAGCAGCGAACGGGACAGGAATGAGCAGTTCTTC. This gives the protein CASSERDRNEQFF.

This chain joins TRBV4-1 and TRBJ1-2, with D perhaps TRBD1 (6 bases). CDR1 and CDR2 from the germline V gene are MGHRA and YSYEKL. The CDR3 runs 16 residues. V was cut by 10 bases and J by 2 bases, with 23 bases left in between. CDR3 DNA: TGCGCCACCAGAGGGATCAAGACAGGTGAGAACTATGGCTACACCTTC. This translates into CATRGIKTGENYGYTF.

The gene calls are TRBV7-9 and TRBJ1-5; 10 nucleotides line up with TRBD1. V shed 3 bases, J shed 5 bases, and the junction held 10 bases outside the gene matches. Per germline, CDR1 SEHNR and CDR2 FQNEAQ (reference sequence). CDR3 length equals 17 residues. The CDR3 bases are TGTGCCAGCAGCTTCGGTTCCGGGACAGGGGAATATCAGCCCCAGCATTTT. Protein: CASSFGSGTGEYQPQHF. Combining the CDR3 with reference TRBV7-9 and TRBJ1-5 gives the whole variable domain DTGVSQNPRHKITKRGQNVTFRCDPISEHNRLYWYRQTLGQGPEFLTYFQNEAQLEKSRLLSDRFSAERPKGSFSTLEIQRTEQGDSAMYLCASSFGSGTGEYQPQHFGDGTRLSIL.

This rearrangement joins TRBV10-3 to TRBJ2-5, with D possibly being TRBD1 (6 bases). Trimming stripped 7 bases from V and 1 base from J, with 7 bases between. Looked up from germline, CDR1 is ENHRY and CDR2 is SYGVKD. This CDR3 comprises 12 residues. Here the CDR3 reads CAITDSQETQYF. In DNA, the CDR3 is TGTGCCATCACGGACAGCCAAGAGACCCAGTACTTC.

The rearrangement links TRBV6-4 to TRBJ1-2; TRBD1 matches 7 bases. Germline assignment: CDR1 MRHNA and CDR2 SNTAGT. The length of the CDR3 is 11 residues. J was trimmed by 10 bases and V by 6 bases; bases with no gene match: 5. CDR3 DNA: TGTGCCAGCAGGTCGGGACAGTTCTACACCTTC. Translation gives CASRSGQFYTF.

This clone was counted only a few times. Other DNA sequences within the sample encode an identical CDR3. The chain is built from TRBV19 and TRBJ1-2, with 9 nucleotides matching TRBD1. This CDR3 is 13 amino acids long. V dropped 5 bases and J dropped 6; count of bases not matched to a gene: 4. Germline V gives CDR1 LNHDA, CDR2 SQIVND (reference sequence). CDR3 DNA: TGTGCCAGTAGTCGAGGACAGGGGAATGGCTACACCTTC. Translating it yields CASSRGQGNGYTF.

The V gene is TRBV9, the J gene TRBJ1-2; D remains ambiguous. Trimming shortened V by 2 bases and J by 2 bases, and 13 bases separated the two germline ends. The CDR3 has 15 residues. Germline assignment: CDR1 SGDLS and CDR2 YYNGEE. CDR3 residues: CASSVEVGGNYGYTF. DNA of the CDR3: TGTGCCAGCAGCGTGGAGGTAGGAGGAAACTATGGCTACACCTTC.

The chain uses TRBV2 and TRBJ2-1, with 11 bases aligning to TRBD2. Germline loops: CDR1 SNHLY, CDR2 FYNNEI. Trimming took 5 bases from V and 7 from J; bases not matched to a gene: 7. This CDR3 is built from 15 residues. The CDR3 spells CASSKGLAGGNEQFF. CDR3 sequence (DNA): TGTGCCAGCAGTAAAGGACTAGCGGGTGGAAATGAGCAGTTCTTC.

The gene calls are TRBV5-1 and TRBJ2-6; maybe TRBD2 (6 bases). The germline V and J ends were trimmed by 4 bases and 0 bases, with 20 bases remaining between them. The CDR3 contains 19 residues. The germline gives CDR1 SGHRS, CDR2 YFSETQ. CDR3 sequence reads: CASSTPSAGLSSGANVLTF. In DNA, the CDR3 is TGCGCCAGCAGCACACCAAGCGCGGGGCTTAGCTCTGGGGCCAACGTCCTGACTTTC.